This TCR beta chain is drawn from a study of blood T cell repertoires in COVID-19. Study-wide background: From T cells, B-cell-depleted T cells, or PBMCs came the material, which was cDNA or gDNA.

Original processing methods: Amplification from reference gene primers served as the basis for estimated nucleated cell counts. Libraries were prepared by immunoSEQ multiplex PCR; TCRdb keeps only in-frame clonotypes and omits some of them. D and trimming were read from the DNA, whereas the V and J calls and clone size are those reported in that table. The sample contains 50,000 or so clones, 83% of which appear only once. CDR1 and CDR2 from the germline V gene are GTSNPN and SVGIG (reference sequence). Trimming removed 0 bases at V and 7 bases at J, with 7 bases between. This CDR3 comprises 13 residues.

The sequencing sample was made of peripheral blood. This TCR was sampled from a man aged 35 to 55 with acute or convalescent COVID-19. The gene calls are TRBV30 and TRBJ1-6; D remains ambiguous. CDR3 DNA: TGTGCCTGGAGTGTAGCCGGGAATTCACCCCTCCACTTT. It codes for CAWSVAGNSPLHF.